These 32 T cell receptor beta chains were sequenced from one sample in a study of response to subunit inactivated influenza vaccine. In TCRdb, the RT-PCR reads were re-called with MiXCR into one record per CDR3 protein. The data contain 800,000 to 1,000,000 distinct CDR3 sequences, around 20% of them singletons. Sequences were derived from PBMCs from blood, sampled 4 to 6 days after vaccination. All receptors derive from a man in his fifties or sixties who received an inactivated influenza vaccine.

There are a few counts of this clonotype. CDR3 loop: CASGDQQWDEQYF. CDR3 in DNA: TGTGCCAGCGGAGACCAGCAATGGGACGAGCAGTACTTC. The chain links TRBV6-1 to TRBJ2-7; D not resolved. V was shortened by 8 bases and J by 5 bases, with 16 bases between the two germline ends. Germline V lookup: CDR1 MNHNS, CDR2 SASEGT. The CDR3 contains 13 residues.

This clonotype appeared a few times. The rearrangement links TRBV6-5 to TRBJ1-2; the match to TRBD1 covers 7 bases. V was pared by 0 bases and J by 2 bases, with 12 bases of the junction left unmatched. CDR1 is MNHEY and CDR2 is SVGAGI in the germline V gene. The CDR3 covers 18 residues. In DNA, the CDR3 is TGTGCCAGCAGTTACTCGCACCCGACAGGGAAGTTCAACTATGGCTACACCTTC. It yields the protein CASSYSHPTGKFNYGYTF.

Only a few counts were recorded for this clonotype. CDR3 sequence: CASRFGQAWANVLTF. The DNA of the CDR3 is TGTGCCAGCCGATTCGGACAGGCCTGGGCCAACGTCCTGACTTTC. The chain couples TRBV12-3 or TRBV12-4 to TRBJ2-6; TRBD1 matches 7 bases. The CDR3 contains 15 residues. J lost 5 bases, V lost 8 bases, and 9 bases had no gene match.

The rearrangement uses TRBV11-2 and TRBJ2-5; maybe TRBD2 (6 bases). Between the trimmed V and J ends, which lost 6 bases and 5 bases, there was a span of 19 bases. Germline loops: CDR1 SGHAT, CDR2 FQNNGV. This CDR3 contains 15 residues. The DNA for the CDR3 is TGTGCCAGCAGGGGACTCACGAACCGTAGGGAGACCCAGTACTTC. Protein product: CASRGLTNRRETQYF. The full variable domain, with the rest looked up from reference TRBV11-2 and TRBJ2-5, is EAGVAQSPRYKIIEKRQSVAFWCNPISGHATLYWYQQILGQGPKLLIQFQNNGVVDDSQLPKDRFSAERLKGVDSTLKIQPAKLEDSAVYLCASRGLTNRRETQYFGPGTRLLVL.

This clonotype was detected a few times. CDR3 bases: TGTGCCAGCAGTTTAAGGGGAAATACGCAGTATTTT. It specifies CASSLRGNTQYF. The gene calls are TRBV27 and TRBJ2-3; tentatively, D is TRBD1 (5 bases). This CDR3 contains 12 residues. The germline gives CDR1 MNHEY, CDR2 SMNVEV (reference sequence). The V end lost 2 bases, the J end lost 7 bases, and 7 bases lay between the germline ends.

There are a few counts of this clonotype. The CDR3 DNA reads as TGTGCCAGCAGTGTCTCCGGGACTCCCGGGGAGCTGTTTTTT. This gives the protein CASSVSGTPGELFF. The V call is TRBV12-3 or TRBV12-4, the J call TRBJ2-2; TRBD2 is a possible D gene (6 bases). This CDR3 comprises 14 residues. Trimming removed 5 bases from V and 6 bases from J, with 13 bases in between.

The CDR3, as DNA: TGTGCCAGCAGTAAAGGGACCGGCGGGGAGCTGTTTTTT. This gives the protein CASSKGTGGELFF. V is TRBV7-3 and J is TRBJ2-2; D might be TRBD1 or TRBD2, each matching 5 bases. The V gene's germline CDR1 is SGHTA and CDR2 FQGTGA. With 6 bases removed from V and 7 bases from J, the gap between germline ends came to 12 bases. The CDR3 totals 13 residues.

This chain connects TRBV7-2 to TRBJ1-2, with D possibly matching TRBD1 (6 bases). V shed 3 bases and J shed 3 bases, with 8 bases lying between them. The CDR3 has 13 amino acids. The germline V gene has CDR1 SGHTA and CDR2 FQGNSA. Written as DNA, the CDR3 is TGTGCCAGCAGCTTGACAGGATACTATGGCTACACCTTC. It yields the protein CASSLTGYYGYTF. The full variable domain, in which reference TRBV7-2 and TRBJ1-2 provide the parts outside the CDR3, is GAGVSQSPSNKVTEKGKDVELRCDPISGHTALYWYRQSLGQGLEFLIYFQGNSAPDKSGLPSDRFSAERTGGSVSTLTIQRTQQEDSAVYLCASSLTGYYGYTFGSGTRLTVV.

This clonotype was counted a few times. This chain joins TRBV20-1 and TRBJ1-5; maybe TRBD1 (5 bases). With 6 bases removed from V and 2 bases from J, the gap between germline ends came to 14 bases. Germline CDR1 DFQATT, CDR2 SNEGSKA (reference sequence). The CDR3 consists of 14 residues. The CDR3 coding sequence is TGCAGTGCCGAAGAGCGGGGGGGCAATCAGCCCCAGCATTTT. It codes for CSAEERGGNQPQHF.

The chain combines TRBV2 with TRBJ2-5; D call uncertain. The V end lost 7 bases, the J end lost 4 bases, and 19 bases lay between the germline ends. CDR1 is SNHLY, CDR2 FYNNEI, per germline. The CDR3 is 15 residues long. CDR3 residues: CASTKPSGSVETQYF. As DNA, the CDR3 is TGTGCCAGCACAAAGCCGTCCGGTTCTGTAGAGACCCAGTACTTC.

This clonotype was found many times. The chain couples TRBV29-1 to TRBJ2-7; 9 bases are shared with TRBD1. This CDR3 comprises 12 residues. The germline gives CDR1 SQVTM, CDR2 ANQGSEA. The CDR3 sequence: CSAGQGSYEQYF. In DNA, the CDR3 is TGCAGTGCTGGACAGGGGTCCTACGAGCAGTACTTC.

The chain recombines TRBV6-2 or TRBV6-3 with TRBJ2-4; no reliable D call. The CDR3 has 16 residues. Germline CDR1 is MNHEY and CDR2 is SVGEGT. Trimming left V 2 bases short and J 9 bases short, with 20 bases between. CDR3 sequence (DNA): TGTGCCAGCAGTTACCCATACACTAATTTTGAAGCCATTCAGTACTTC. Translating gives CASSYPYTNFEAIQYF.

This chain links TRBV15 with TRBJ2-7; the D gene is possibly TRBD1 (5 bases). This CDR3 has 15 residues. Germline lookup yields CDR1 LNHNV and CDR2 YYDKDF (reference sequence). Trimming removed 0 bases from V and 1 base from J, with 10 bases in between. CDR3 nucleotide sequence: TGTGCCACCAGCAGAGATATACAGGCGTCCTACGAGCAGTACTTC. Its protein product is CATSRDIQASYEQYF.

V usage is TRBV30 and J usage is TRBJ2-7, with TRBD1 as a possible D gene (7 bases). Trimming removed 3 bases from V and 3 bases from J, with 15 bases in between. The CDR3 is 14 amino acids. CDR1 and CDR2 (germline): GTSNPN, SVGIG (reference sequence). CDR3 residues: CAWSPGGGGYEQYF. In DNA form, the CDR3 reads TGTGCCTGGAGCCCAGGGGGAGGAGGCTACGAGCAGTACTTC.

This clonotype was detected a few times. The rearrangement links TRBV6-5 to TRBJ2-3; a possible D gene is TRBD2 (6 bases). Per germline, CDR1 MNHEY and CDR2 SVGAGI. The V and J ends lost 1 base and 10 bases respectively, with 18 bases between them. The CDR3 consists of 15 residues. CDR3: CASSYFRDSVIAQYF. The CDR3 nucleotides read TGTGCCAGCAGTTACTTCCGGGACTCAGTGATTGCGCAGTATTTT.

The V and J genes are TRBV6-2 or TRBV6-3 and TRBJ2-3, with a possible D match to TRBD2 (6 bases). This CDR3 has 14 residues. Germline V gives CDR1 MNHEY, CDR2 SVGEGT. Trimming left V 2 bases short and J 4 bases short, with 10 bases between. CDR3 DNA: TGTGCCAGCAGTTACGCTAGCGCCGCAGATACGCAGTATTTT. It encodes CASSYASAADTQYF.

The J gene is TRBJ1-2, the V gene TRBV3-1; 12 bases align to TRBD1. Germline assignment: CDR1 LGHDT and CDR2 YNNKEL (reference sequence). The CDR3 extends over 15 amino acids. Unmatched junction bases numbered 7, after V lost 5 bases and J lost 6 bases. The CDR3 DNA is TGTGCCAGCAGCTCACGGGACAGGGGGCACCATGGCTACACCTTC. The encoded protein is CASSSRDRGHHGYTF.

In its sample, this clonotype was seen a few times. The chain recombines TRBV5-6 with TRBJ1-2; weak D call: TRBD1 (5 bases). The CDR3 has 13 amino acids. Germline lookup yields CDR1 SGHDT and CDR2 YYEEEE. Trimming took off 1 base at V and 3 bases at J, with 7 bases between the two ends. The CDR3 region is CASSLMGDYGYTF. The DNA of the CDR3 is TGTGCCAGCAGCTTGATGGGGGACTATGGCTACACCTTC.

The CDR3 spells CASSEQRGTGELFF. The CDR3 DNA reads as TGCGCCAGCAGTGAGCAGCGGGGTACCGGGGAGCTGTTTTTT. The rearrangement uses TRBV10-1 and TRBJ2-2, with TRBD2 identical over 7 bases. The CDR3 extends over 14 amino acids. V trimming: 2 bases; J trimming: 5 bases; junction bases outside the gene matches: 2. Germline CDR1 reads WNHNN; CDR2 reads SYGVQD (reference sequence).

V is TRBV10-3 and J is TRBJ2-7; D perhaps matches TRBD2 (6 bases). This CDR3 is built from 12 residues. Trimming removed 4 bases at V and 6 bases at J, with 10 bases between. The germline V gene has CDR1 ENHRY and CDR2 SYGVKD. CDR3 in DNA: TGTGCCATCAGTGGACTAGTACGCGAGCAGTACTTC. It is translated as CAISGLVREQYF.

This clonotype showed up just a few times. The J gene is TRBJ2-3, the V gene TRBV7-8; perhaps TRBD1 as D (5 bases). The CDR3 is 15 residues long. V lost 2 bases and J lost 0, with 9 bases in between. Germline V CDR1 and CDR2: SGHVS, FQNEAQ. As DNA, the CDR3 is TGTGCCAGCAGCTTAATAGGGGTCAGCACAGATACGCAGTATTTT. It specifies CASSLIGVSTDTQYF.

This clonotype was detected only a few times. The J gene is TRBJ2-3, the V gene TRBV4-1; D ambiguous. Trimming cost V 4 bases and J 1 base, with 9 bases left between them. The CDR3 length is 14 residues. In germline, CDR1 is MGHRA, CDR2 YSYEKL. For the CDR3, the DNA is TGCGCCAGCAGCCTTCTAACGGGCACAGATACGCAGTATTTT. Translation: CASSLLTGTDTQYF.

This chain joins TRBV12-3 or TRBV12-4 and TRBJ1-4; D is unresolved. V lost 6 bases and J 4 bases, leaving 9 bases between the germline ends. This CDR3 spans 13 amino acids. The CDR3 DNA reads as TGTGCCAGCAGGCGGCAGTTTAATGAAAAACTGTTTTTT. Translating gives CASRRQFNEKLFF.

The table lists this clonotype with a few counts. J is TRBJ1-1 and V is TRBV7-9; D not resolved. The CDR3 loop spans 14 amino acids. The germline V gene encodes CDR1 SEHNR and CDR2 FQNEAQ (reference sequence). Trimming removed 6 bases at V and 4 bases at J, with 15 bases between. DNA of the CDR3: TGTGCCAGCAGTAAGGTCGTCGAGGTCACTGAAGCTTTCTTT. This sequence encodes CASSKVVEVTEAFF.

This chain joins TRBV12-3 or TRBV12-4 and TRBJ2-5; 9 bases map to TRBD1. The J segment lost 1 base and the V segment lost 3 bases, leaving 3 bases of the junction unmatched. This CDR3 is built from 15 residues. The CDR3 loop is CASSFRQGGQETQYF. The CDR3 DNA follows: TGTGCCAGCAGTTTCCGACAGGGGGGCCAAGAGACCCAGTACTTC.

The chain uses TRBV29-1 and TRBJ2-1, with 14 bases lining up with TRBD2. CDR1 and CDR2 from the germline V gene are SQVTM and ANQGSEA. The CDR3 totals 14 residues. V lost 6 bases, J lost 9 bases, and 7 bases stayed unmatched. The CDR3 loop reads CSVTSGRAGGEQFF. The CDR3 DNA sequence: TGCAGCGTGACTAGCGGGAGGGCCGGGGGTGAGCAGTTCTTC.

This clonotype came up a few times. CDR3 DNA sequence: TGTGCCATCACCCAGGGAGAAGTCAACGAGCAGTACTTC. Translating it yields CAITQGEVNEQYF. The rearrangement joins TRBV10-3 to TRBJ2-7; D possibly uses TRBD1 or TRBD2 (5 bases each). Trimming took 7 bases from V and 5 from J, leaving 15 bases between them. The CDR3 consists of 13 residues. Germline lookup yields CDR1 ENHRY and CDR2 SYGVKD.

The chain recombines TRBV11-2 with TRBJ1-1, with TRBD1 as a possible D gene (5 bases). CDR3 length equals 12 residues. V lost 8 bases and J 4 bases, leaving 11 bases between the germline ends. Per the germline V gene, CDR1 is SGHAT and CDR2 is FQNNGV. CDR3 sequence: CASRSQGTEAFF. In DNA, the CDR3 is TGTGCCAGCCGATCCCAGGGCACTGAAGCTTTCTTT.

The chain employs TRBV24-1 and TRBJ2-7; 7 bases match TRBD2. The CDR3 spans 14 residues. V lost 1 base and J lost 5; bases outside the gene matches: 4. Germline-derived CDR1 and CDR2 are KGHDR and SFDVKD. The CDR3 DNA is TGTGCCACCAGTGATTTCGCCCGGGGGGACGAGCAGTACTTC. Translating it yields CATSDFARGDEQYF.

This clonotype was counted ten times or more. The chain employs TRBV20-1 and TRBJ2-5; D may correspond to TRBD1 or TRBD2 (6 bases each). V lost 3 bases and J lost 5, with 13 bases in between. Germline-derived CDR1 and CDR2 are DFQATT and SNEGSKA (reference sequence). The CDR3 loop spans 13 amino acids. CDR3 amino acids: CSASRTGRETQYF. Written as DNA, the CDR3 is TGCAGTGCTAGCCGTACAGGGAGGGAGACCCAGTACTTC.

The rearrangement uses TRBV20-1 and TRBJ1-6; weak D call: TRBD1 (5 bases). V gave up 6 bases and J gave up 10 bases, with 22 bases separating them. Germline lookup yields CDR1 DFQATT and CDR2 SNEGSKA (reference sequence). This CDR3 has 15 amino acids. CDR3 DNA: TGCAGTGCCCCAGCTCTTCGGGGCCGCTCCTCACCCCTCCACTTT. Translated, it gives CSAPALRGRSSPLHF.

The gene calls are TRBV28 and TRBJ2-2, with D possibly matching TRBD2 (6 bases). Germline CDR1 is MDHEN and CDR2 is SYDVKM. CDR3 length equals 15 residues. Deletions cut 4 bases from V and 6 bases from J, with 15 bases between. CDR3 in DNA: TGTGCCAGCAGTTCGGGGGAATTGGGGGCCGGGGAGCTGTTTTTT. Protein: CASSSGELGAGELFF. Full variable domain (missing parts from reference TRBV28 and TRBJ2-2): DVKVTQSSRYLVKRTGEKVFLECVQDMDHENMFWYRQDPGLGLRLIYFSYDVKMKEKGDIPEGYSVSREKKERFSLILESASTNQTSMYLCASSSGELGAGELFFGEGSRLTVL.